This TCR beta chain stems from a study of cytomegalovirus exposure and HLA in healthy donors. Per germline, CDR1 LNHDA and CDR2 SQIVND (reference sequence). V gave up 7 bases and J gave up 5 bases; unmatched junction bases: 7. The CDR3 consists of 14 residues. Primers included in the PCR were 60 Vbeta and 13 Jbeta primers. Profiled with immunoSEQ multiplex PCR; TCRdb holds only in-frame clones, not every one. The data show roughly 160,000 clones, approximately 81% seen once. The sequence came from a male donor in good health and CMV-seronegative. The sample taken for sequencing was PBMCs. The chain combines TRBV19 with TRBJ2-5; 10 nucleotides align to TRBD2. DNA for the CDR3: TGTGCCAGTACCAGCGGGAGGGCCGGGGAGACCCAGTACTTC. Residues: CASTSGRAGETQYF.